What follows are 18 T cell receptor beta chains derived from one specimen sequenced in a study of blood T cell repertoires in COVID-19. Assay: immunoSEQ multiplex PCR; the TCRdb copy retains only in-frame clones and omits some. The data hold tens of thousands of clones, with around 89% observed a single time. Sequencing input: peripheral blood. The receptor source for this set is a human donor in a cohort sampled during active COVID-19.

The CDR3 loop is CASSQSAGQGFYEQYF. CDR3 nucleotides: TGTGCCAGCAGCCAGTCCGCGGGACAGGGCTTCTACGAGCAGTACTTC. The chain is built from TRBV7-2 and TRBJ2-7; 9 positions agree with TRBD1. The CDR3 length is 16 residues. The V segment lost 5 bases and the J segment 3 bases; nucleotides outside the gene matches: 11. Germline-derived CDR1 and CDR2 are SGHTA and FQGNSA.

This clone has a handful of counts. This chain links TRBV7-9 with TRBJ2-2; 9 bases are a match to TRBD1. J lost 3 bases, V lost 5 bases, and 4 bases had no gene match. CDR1 and CDR2 (germline): SEHNR, FQNEAQ (reference sequence). The CDR3 spans 15 residues. The CDR3 sequence is CASSHRDRDTGELFF. CDR3 nucleotides: TGTGCCAGCAGCCACCGGGACAGGGACACCGGGGAGCTGTTTTTT.

J is TRBJ2-6 and V is TRBV7-3; possible D gene TRBD2, 6 bases. The germline gives CDR1 SGHTA, CDR2 FQGTGA. This CDR3 is 19 amino acids long. V dropped 2 bases and J dropped 4 bases, with 21 bases sitting between them. The CDR3 bases are TGTGCCAGCAGCTTATTGCTAGCGCAGGGCCCCACGGGGGCCAACGTCCTGACTTTC. Its translation: CASSLLLAQGPTGANVLTF.

The rearrangement links TRBV18 to TRBJ2-3; TRBD1 agrees at 7 bases. With 2 bases clipped from V and 4 bases from J, the junction kept 6 bases outside the gene matches. CDR3 length: 15 residues. From germline, CDR1 is KGHSH and CDR2 LQKENI. This chain's CDR3 is CASSPFQGVADTQYF. The DNA for the CDR3 is TGTGCCAGCTCACCATTTCAGGGGGTCGCAGATACGCAGTATTTT.

This clone was seen a single time. The chain has TRBV7-6 and TRBJ2-3, with TRBD2 as a possible D gene (5 bases). The CDR3 runs 14 residues. The germline gives CDR1 SGHVS, CDR2 FNYEAQ. V lost 4 bases and J 2 bases, leaving 10 bases between the germline ends. CDR3: CASSSLASTDTQYF. The CDR3 DNA sequence: TGTGCCAGCAGCTCTCTAGCTTCCACAGATACGCAGTATTTT.

The chain has TRBV4-1 and TRBJ2-7; D possibly corresponds to TRBD2 (6 bases). The germline V gene encodes CDR1 MGHRA and CDR2 YSYEKL. The CDR3 runs to 14 residues. Trimming removed 5 bases from V and 3 bases from J, with 14 bases in between. The CDR3 sequence is CASSASTGVYEQYF. The CDR3 nucleotides are TGCGCCAGCAGCGCGAGCACGGGGGTCTACGAGCAGTACTTC.

The gene calls are TRBV27 and TRBJ2-1, with TRBD2 matching 8 bases. Germline loops: CDR1 MNHEY, CDR2 SMNVEV (reference sequence). The V gene end was trimmed by 3 bases and the J gene end by 7 bases; junction bases not matched to a gene: 5. This CDR3 region has 14 residues. The CDR3 nucleotides read TGTGCCAGCAGTTTGGTAGCGGGGAATAATGAGCAGTTCTTC. This encodes CASSLVAGNNEQFF.

As for this clone: This may come from a read error, since a much larger clone is one base off. The rearrangement uses TRBV12-3 or TRBV12-4 and TRBJ2-3; 7 bases agree with TRBD2. CDR3 size: 13 residues. J gave up 1 base and V 6 bases, and 1 base lay outside the gene matches. DNA for the CDR3: TGTGCCAGCAGACGGGGGGGCACAGATACGCAGTATTTT. Protein product: CASRRGGTDTQYF.

The chain recombines TRBV9 with TRBJ1-2, with 10 nucleotides matching TRBD1. V shed 3 bases and J 4 bases; nucleotides not matched to a gene: 3. From germline, CDR1 is SGDLS and CDR2 YYNGEE. This CDR3 has 14 residues. CDR3: CASSEGDRGYGYTF. In DNA form, the CDR3 reads TGTGCCAGCAGCGAGGGGGACAGGGGCTATGGCTACACCTTC.

This chain connects TRBV7-8 to TRBJ2-7; 7 nucleotides match TRBD1. Losses at the gene ends were 2 bases for V and 7 bases for J; bases not matched to a gene: 17. The CDR3 has 17 residues. Germline CDR1 is SGHVS and CDR2 is FQNEAQ. The CDR3 reads CASSLSRPRGQPGEQYF. The CDR3 DNA is TGTGCCAGCAGCTTATCAAGGCCTAGGGGACAGCCGGGGGAGCAGTACTTC. The full variable domain, completed using reference TRBV7-8 and TRBJ2-7, is GAGVSQSPRYKVAKRGQDVALRCDPISGHVSLFWYQQALGQGPEFLTYFQNEAQLDKSGLPSDRFFAERPEGSVSTLKIQRTQQEDSAVYLCASSLSRPRGQPGEQYFGPGTRLTVT.

The J gene is TRBJ2-7, the V gene TRBV6-5, with 12 bases aligning to TRBD2. The CDR3 runs 15 residues. J gave up 2 bases and V 10 bases, and 9 bases lay outside the gene matches. Germline V lookup: CDR1 MNHEY, CDR2 SVGAGI. CDR3: CATRTSGVRTYEQYF. The CDR3 DNA follows: TGTGCCACGAGGACTAGCGGGGTTCGGACCTACGAGCAGTACTTC.

V usage is TRBV5-6 and J usage is TRBJ1-6; 9 bases fit TRBD1. The CDR3 is 14 amino acids. Germline V gene sequence: CDR1 SGHDT, CDR2 YYEEEE. The trim removed 5 bases at V and 9 bases at J, leaving 6 bases unmatched. The CDR3 region has the DNA TGTGCCAGCAGAAAAGGACAGGGGTTTTCACCCCTCCACTTT. Amino acid sequence: CASRKGQGFSPLHF. Looking up the rest from reference TRBV5-6 and TRBJ1-6 gives the full variable domain: DAGVTQSPTHLIKTRGQQVTLRCSPKSGHDTVSWYQQALGQGPQFIFQYYEEEERQRGNFPDRFSGHQFPNYSSELNVNALLLGDSALYLCASRKGQGFSPLHFGNGTRLTVT.

The gene calls are TRBV5-1 and TRBJ2-1, with 9 bases matching TRBD1. The J segment lost 2 bases and the V segment lost 4 bases, leaving 10 bases of the junction unmatched. Germline assignment: CDR1 SGHRS and CDR2 YFSETQ. The CDR3 contains 17 residues. Here the CDR3 reads CASSGGTGGATYNEQFF. The CDR3 DNA is TGCGCCAGCAGCGGGGGAACAGGGGGCGCGACCTACAATGAGCAGTTCTTC. Full variable domain (remainder filled in from reference TRBV5-1 and TRBJ2-1): KAGVTQTPRYLIKTRGQQVTLSCSPISGHRSVSWYQQTPGQGLQFLFEYFSETQRNKGNFPGRFSGRQFSNSRSEMNVSTLELGDSALYLCASSGGTGGATYNEQFFGPGTRLTVL.

The chain recombines TRBV7-3 with TRBJ1-1; no clear D gene. Trimming left V 5 bases short and J 6 bases short, with 13 bases between. The CDR3 spans 13 residues. Germline values: CDR1 SGHTA, CDR2 FQGTGA. CDR3 nucleotide sequence: TGTGCCAGCAGCCTCCTAGTTGGCGCTGAAGCTTTCTTT. Residues: CASSLLVGAEAFF.

The chain is built from TRBV12-1 and TRBJ1-2; whether TRBD1, the table's D call, matches the DNA was not checked. TRBV12-1 constitutes a pseudogene. CDR3 size: 15 residues. The CDR3 DNA sequence: TGTGCCAGCAGCCTTAAGCGGACAGGGCAGGGTGGCTACACCTTC. It codes for CASSLKRTGQGGYTF.

The genes are TRBV19 and TRBJ2-7, with D perhaps matching TRBD1 (5 bases). This CDR3 comprises 14 residues. Trimming shortened V by 1 base and J by 2 bases, and 9 bases separated the two germline ends. CDR1 and CDR2 from the germline V gene are LNHDA and SQIVND (reference sequence). The CDR3 region is CASSIGAGPYEQYF. CDR3 DNA sequence: TGTGCCAGTAGTATAGGTGCAGGGCCCTACGAGCAGTACTTC.

This chain links TRBV13 with TRBJ2-3, with D possibly being TRBD2 (7 bases). Germline V gives CDR1 PRHDT, CDR2 FYEKMQ (reference sequence). The CDR3 length is 16 residues. The germline V and J ends were trimmed by 1 base and 1 base, with 12 bases remaining between them. CDR3 loop: CASSLAGGLGTDTQYF. CDR3 DNA: TGTGCCAGCAGCTTAGCGGGGGGCCTCGGCACAGATACGCAGTATTTT.

The chain joins TRBV21-1 to TRBJ1-2. TRBV21-1 is a pseudogene locus. The CDR3 runs to 13 residues. The CDR3 bases are TGTGCCAGCACCACATGGGGGGGCTGTGGCTACACCTTC. Residues: CASTTWGGCGYTF.